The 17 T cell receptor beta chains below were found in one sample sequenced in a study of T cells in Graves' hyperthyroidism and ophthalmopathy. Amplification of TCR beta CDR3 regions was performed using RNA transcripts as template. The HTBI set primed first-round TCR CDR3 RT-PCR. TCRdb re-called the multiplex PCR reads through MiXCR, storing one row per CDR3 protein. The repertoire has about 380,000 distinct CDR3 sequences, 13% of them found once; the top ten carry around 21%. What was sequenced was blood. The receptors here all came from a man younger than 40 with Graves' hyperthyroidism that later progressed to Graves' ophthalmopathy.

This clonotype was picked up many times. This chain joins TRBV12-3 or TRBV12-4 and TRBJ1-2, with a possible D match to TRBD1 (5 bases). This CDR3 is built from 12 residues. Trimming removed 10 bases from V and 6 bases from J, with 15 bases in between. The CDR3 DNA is TGTGCCACACGGGACCCTAGGCATGGCTACACCTTC. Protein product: CATRDPRHGYTF.

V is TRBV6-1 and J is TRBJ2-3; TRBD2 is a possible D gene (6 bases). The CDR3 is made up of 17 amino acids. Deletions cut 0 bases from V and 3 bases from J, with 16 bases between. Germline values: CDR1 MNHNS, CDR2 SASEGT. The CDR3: CASSEAGGLWGTDTQYF. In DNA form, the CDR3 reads TGTGCCAGCAGTGAAGCGGGAGGCCTCTGGGGGACAGATACGCAGTATTTT.

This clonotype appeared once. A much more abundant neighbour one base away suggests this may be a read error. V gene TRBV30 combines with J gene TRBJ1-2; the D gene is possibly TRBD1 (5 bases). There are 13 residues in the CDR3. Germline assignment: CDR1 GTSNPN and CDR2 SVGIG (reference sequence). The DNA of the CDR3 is TGTTCCTGGAACCTCGGGACGAACGATGGCTACACCTTC. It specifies CSWNLGTNDGYTF.

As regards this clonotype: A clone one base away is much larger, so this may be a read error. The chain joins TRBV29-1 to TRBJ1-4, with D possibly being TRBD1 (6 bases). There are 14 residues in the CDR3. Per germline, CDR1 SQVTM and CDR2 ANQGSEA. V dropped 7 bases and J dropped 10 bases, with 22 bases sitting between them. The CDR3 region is CSAQSGRGSGKLFF. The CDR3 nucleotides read TGCAGCGCTCAAAGCGGCAGGGGTAGTGGAAAACTGTTTTTT.

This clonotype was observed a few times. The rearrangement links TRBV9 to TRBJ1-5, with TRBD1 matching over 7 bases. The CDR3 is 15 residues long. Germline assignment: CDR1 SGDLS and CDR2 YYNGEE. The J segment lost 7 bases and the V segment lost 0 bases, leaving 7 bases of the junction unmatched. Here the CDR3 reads CASSVGQGDGQPQHF. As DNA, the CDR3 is TGTGCCAGCAGCGTAGGGCAGGGGGACGGACAGCCCCAGCATTTT.

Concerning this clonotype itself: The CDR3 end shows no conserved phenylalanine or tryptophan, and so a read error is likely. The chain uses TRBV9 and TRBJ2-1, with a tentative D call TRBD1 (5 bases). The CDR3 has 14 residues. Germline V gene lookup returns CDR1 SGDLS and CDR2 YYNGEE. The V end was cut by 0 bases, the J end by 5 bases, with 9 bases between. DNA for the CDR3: TGTGCCAGCAGCGTAGTCTCCAGGGACAATGAGCAGTTCTTA. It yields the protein CASSVVSRDNEQFL.

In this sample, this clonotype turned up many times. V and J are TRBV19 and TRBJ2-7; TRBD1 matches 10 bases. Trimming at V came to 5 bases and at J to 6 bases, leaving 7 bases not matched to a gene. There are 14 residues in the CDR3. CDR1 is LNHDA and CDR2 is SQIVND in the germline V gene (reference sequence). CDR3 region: CASSLGTGVVEQYF. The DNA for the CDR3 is TGTGCCAGTAGTCTTGGGACAGGGGTAGTCGAGCAGTACTTC.

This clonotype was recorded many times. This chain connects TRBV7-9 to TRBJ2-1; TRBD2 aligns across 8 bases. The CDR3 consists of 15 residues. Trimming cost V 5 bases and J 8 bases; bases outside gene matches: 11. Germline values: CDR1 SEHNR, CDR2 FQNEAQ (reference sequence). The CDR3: CASSHAIAGFYEQFF. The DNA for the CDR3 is TGTGCCAGCAGCCACGCAATAGCGGGGTTTTATGAGCAGTTCTTC.

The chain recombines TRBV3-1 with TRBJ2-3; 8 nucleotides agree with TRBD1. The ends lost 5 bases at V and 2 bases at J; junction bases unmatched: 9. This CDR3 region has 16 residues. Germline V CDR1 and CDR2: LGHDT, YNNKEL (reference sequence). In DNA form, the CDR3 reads TGTGCCAGCAGCGAAAGCGTGACAGGGGACACAGATACGCAGTATTTT. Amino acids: CASSESVTGDTDTQYF.

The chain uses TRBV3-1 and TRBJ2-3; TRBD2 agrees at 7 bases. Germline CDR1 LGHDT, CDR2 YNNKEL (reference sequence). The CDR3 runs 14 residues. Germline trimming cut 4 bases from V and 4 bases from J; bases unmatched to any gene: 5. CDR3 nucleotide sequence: TGTGCCAGCAGCCTTCTAGCGGCCTCAGATACGCAGTATTTT. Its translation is CASSLLAASDTQYF.

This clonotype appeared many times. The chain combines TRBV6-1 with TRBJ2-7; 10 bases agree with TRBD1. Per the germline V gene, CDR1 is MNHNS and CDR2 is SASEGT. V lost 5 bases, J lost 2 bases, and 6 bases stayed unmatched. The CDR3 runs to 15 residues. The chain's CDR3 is CASSRGTGVTYEQYF. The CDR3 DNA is TGTGCCAGCAGTAGGGGGACAGGGGTCACCTACGAGCAGTACTTC.

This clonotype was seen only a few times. This CDR3 reads CASSASGTGEKAFF. CDR3 DNA sequence: TGTGCCAGCAGCGCCTCCGGGACAGGGGAAAAGGCTTTCTTT. The chain links TRBV9 to TRBJ1-1; 10 bases map to TRBD1. CDR3 size: 14 residues. Germline V gene sequence: CDR1 SGDLS, CDR2 YYNGEE. The V gene end was trimmed by 3 bases and the J gene end by 11 bases; junction bases not matched to a gene: 10.

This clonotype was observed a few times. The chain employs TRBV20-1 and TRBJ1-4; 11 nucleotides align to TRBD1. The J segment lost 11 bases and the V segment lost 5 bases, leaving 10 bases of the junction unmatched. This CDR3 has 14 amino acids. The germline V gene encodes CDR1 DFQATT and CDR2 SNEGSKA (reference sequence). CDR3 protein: CSARPGQGALKLFF. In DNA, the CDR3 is TGCAGTGCTCGTCCCGGACAGGGGGCGCTTAAACTGTTTTTT.

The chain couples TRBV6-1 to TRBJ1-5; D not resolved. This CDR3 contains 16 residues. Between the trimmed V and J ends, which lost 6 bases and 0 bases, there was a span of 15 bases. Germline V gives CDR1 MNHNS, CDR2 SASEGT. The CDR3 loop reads CASSPSLGHSNQPQHF. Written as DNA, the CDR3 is TGTGCCAGCAGCCCTTCACTAGGTCATAGCAATCAGCCCCAGCATTTT.

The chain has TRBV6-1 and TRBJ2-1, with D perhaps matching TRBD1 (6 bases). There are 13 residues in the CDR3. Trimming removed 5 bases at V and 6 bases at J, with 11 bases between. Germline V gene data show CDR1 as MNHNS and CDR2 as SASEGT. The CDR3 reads CASSTRDTNEQFF. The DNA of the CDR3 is TGTGCCAGCAGTACCCGGGACACCAATGAGCAGTTCTTC.

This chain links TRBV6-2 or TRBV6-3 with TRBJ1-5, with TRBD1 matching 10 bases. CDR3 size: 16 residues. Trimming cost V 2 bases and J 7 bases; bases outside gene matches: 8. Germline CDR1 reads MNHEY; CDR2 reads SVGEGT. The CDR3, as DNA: TGTGCCAGCAGTTACCCAGACAGGGGGCGCGGACAGCCCCAGCATTTT. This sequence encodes CASSYPDRGRGQPQHF.

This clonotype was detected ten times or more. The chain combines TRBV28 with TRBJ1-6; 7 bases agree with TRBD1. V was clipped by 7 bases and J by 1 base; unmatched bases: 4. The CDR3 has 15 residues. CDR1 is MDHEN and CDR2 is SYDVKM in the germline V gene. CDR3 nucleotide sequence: TGTGCCAGCAAGTTCAGGGGGTCCTATAATTCACCCCTCCACTTT. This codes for CASKFRGSYNSPLHF.